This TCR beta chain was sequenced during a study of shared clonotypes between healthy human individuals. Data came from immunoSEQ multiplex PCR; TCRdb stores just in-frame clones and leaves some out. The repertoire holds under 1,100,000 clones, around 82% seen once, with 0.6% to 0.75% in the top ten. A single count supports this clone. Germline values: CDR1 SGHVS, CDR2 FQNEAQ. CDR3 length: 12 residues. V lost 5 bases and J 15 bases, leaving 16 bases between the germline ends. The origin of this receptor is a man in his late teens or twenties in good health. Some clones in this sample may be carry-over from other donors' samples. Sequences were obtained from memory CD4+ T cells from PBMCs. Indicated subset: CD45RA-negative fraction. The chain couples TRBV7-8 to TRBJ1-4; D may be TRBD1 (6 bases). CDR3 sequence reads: CASSRTAEGVFF. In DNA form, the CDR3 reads TGTGCCAGCAGCAGGACAGCCGAGGGTGTGTTTTTT.